The 30 T cell receptor beta chains listed next were all sequenced from one sample in a study of shared clonotypes between healthy human individuals. Measured with immunoSEQ multiplex PCR; TCRdb has only the in-frame clones, and not every one. The sample contains hundreds of thousands of clones, roughly four fifths of which appear only once. Sequencing input: PBMCs. The receptor set was obtained from a woman in her thirties or forties in good health. Some clones in this sample may be carry-over from other donors' samples.

By proportion, this clone is medium-sized. Other DNA sequences in this specimen translate into the identical CDR3. The chain carries TRBV4-1 and TRBJ1-1; tentatively, D is TRBD1 (6 bases). CDR1 and CDR2 from the germline V gene are MGHRA and YSYEKL. The CDR3 totals 13 residues. Trimming left V 4 bases short and J 4 bases short, with 10 bases between. The CDR3 here is CASSRGQSTEAFF. CDR3 in DNA: TGCGCCAGCAGCCGAGGACAGAGCACTGAAGCTTTCTTT.

The CDR3 loop is CASSLSLRKRRNRDGNTIYF. The DNA of the CDR3 is TGTGCCAGCAGCTTATCTCTCCGGAAACGAAGGAACAGGGATGGAAACACCATATATTTT. V usage is TRBV13 and J usage is TRBJ1-3; possible D gene TRBD1, 6 bases. CDR3 size: 20 residues. CDR1 PRHDT and CDR2 FYEKMQ come from the germline V gene (reference sequence). Trimming cost V 2 bases and J 3 bases, with 26 bases left between them.

Comment on this clone: Other DNA sequences within the sample encode an identical CDR3. The chain links TRBV20-1 to TRBJ2-7; D might be TRBD1 (5 bases). There are 11 residues in the CDR3. V lost 3 bases to trimming and J lost 2 bases, with 5 bases between them. Germline CDR1 DFQATT, CDR2 SNEGSKA (reference sequence). The CDR3 reads CSARGPYEQYF. DNA of the CDR3: TGCAGTGCTAGGGGGCCCTACGAGCAGTACTTC.

The table lists this clone with a count of one. This rearrangement joins TRBV6-1 to TRBJ1-1; D call uncertain. CDR1 and CDR2 from the germline V gene are MNHNS and SASEGT. V was clipped by 5 bases and J by 7 bases, with 11 bases between them. There are 12 residues in the CDR3. The CDR3 here is CASSSDGGEAFF. Here the CDR3 DNA reads TGTGCCAGCAGTTCCGACGGTGGTGAAGCTTTCTTT.

This rearrangement joins TRBV30 to TRBJ1-4, with TRBD1 matching 9 bases. This CDR3 is built from 14 residues. CDR1 is GTSNPN, CDR2 SVGIG, per germline (reference sequence). Trimming cost V 2 bases and J 7 bases; bases outside gene matches: 5. The CDR3 region is CAWSRGTGSEKLFF. The CDR3 DNA reads TGTGCCTGGAGTCGGGGGACAGGGAGTGAAAAACTGTTTTTT.

The chain's CDR3 is CASSLGGIHTYNEQFF. The CDR3 bases are TGTGCCAGCAGCTTAGGCGGGATTCACACCTACAATGAGCAGTTCTTC. The chain recombines TRBV7-2 with TRBJ2-1, with a possible D match to TRBD2 (6 bases). The V gene's germline CDR1 is SGHTA and CDR2 FQGNSA. Trimming shortened V by 1 base and J by 2 bases, and 12 bases separated the two germline ends. The CDR3 sequence is 16 residues long.

Comment on this clone: Within the sample, other DNA sequences also encode this same CDR3. The chain joins TRBV7-2 to TRBJ2-1; weak D call: TRBD2 (5 bases). V gave up 1 base and J gave up 9 bases, with 7 bases separating them. CDR1 is SGHTA, CDR2 FQGNSA, per germline. The CDR3 spans 12 residues. Here the CDR3 DNA reads TGTGCCAGCAGCTTAGGACGGGGTGAGCAGTTCTTC. It is translated as CASSLGRGEQFF.

Ten or more counts support this clone. This chain joins TRBV15 and TRBJ2-7; the D gene is possibly TRBD2 (7 bases). This CDR3 has 14 amino acids. Trimming took 3 bases from V and 5 from J, leaving 14 bases between them. In germline, CDR1 is LNHNV, CDR2 YYDKDF (reference sequence). CDR3 nucleotides: TGTGCCACCAGCAGGGGGGGGCCGGCGGACGAGCAGTACTTC. It yields the protein CATSRGGPADEQYF. The variable domain in full, completed from reference TRBV15 and TRBJ2-7, reads DAMVIQNPRYQVTQFGKPVTLSCSQTLNHNVMYWYQQKSSQAPKLLFHYYDKDFNNEADTPDNFQSRRPNTSFCFLDIRSPGLGDTAMYLCATSRGGPADEQYFGPGTRLTVT.

The rearrangement joins TRBV7-9 to TRBJ2-3, with D possibly called TRBD1 or TRBD2 (5 bases each). Trimming cost V 5 bases and J 3 bases, with 15 bases left between them. This CDR3 region has 15 residues. Germline V gene data show CDR1 as SEHNR and CDR2 as FQNEAQ (reference sequence). The CDR3 loop is CASSPSGQGTDTQYF. The CDR3 nucleotides are TGTGCCAGCAGCCCCTCGGGGCAGGGAACAGATACGCAGTATTTT.

On this clone: At the DNA level, this CDR3 is encoded by other sequences in the same sample as well. The chain joins TRBV2 to TRBJ1-5; the match to TRBD1 covers 9 bases. This CDR3 contains 13 residues. In germline, CDR1 is SNHLY, CDR2 FYNNEI. With 9 bases clipped from V and 4 bases from J, the junction kept 4 bases outside the gene matches. Here the CDR3 DNA reads TGTGCCAGTTCCGGGACAGGGAATCAGCCCCAGCATTTT. Protein product: CASSGTGNQPQHF.

The chain is built from TRBV15 and TRBJ2-1, with TRBD2 matching 13 bases. The CDR3 contains 18 residues. CDR1 is LNHNV and CDR2 is YYDKDF in the germline V gene (reference sequence). V trimming: 1 base; J trimming: 7 bases; junction bases outside the gene matches: 10. CDR3 sequence: CATSRVAFGTSGKNEQFF. The CDR3 region has the DNA TGTGCCACCAGCAGAGTGGCTTTTGGGACTAGCGGGAAGAATGAGCAGTTCTTC.

CDR3 sequence reads: CASSPGQVYNEQFF. CDR3 DNA: TGTGCCAGCAGTCCAGGACAGGTTTACAATGAGCAGTTCTTC. The chain employs TRBV28 and TRBJ2-1; the match to TRBD1 covers 7 bases. The CDR3 loop spans 14 amino acids. Germline CDR1 and CDR2: MDHEN and SYDVKM. The V and J ends lost 5 bases and 4 bases, in that order; junction bases with no gene match: 5.

This chain links TRBV13 with TRBJ2-1, with 9 bases aligning to TRBD1. The junction had 9 bases not matched to a gene; V was cut back by 8 bases and J by 7 bases. There are 14 residues in the CDR3. Germline-derived CDR1 and CDR2 are PRHDT and FYEKMQ (reference sequence). CDR3 coding DNA: TGTGCCAGCGGGGGACAGGGAATAAGTAATGAGCAGTTCTTC. The encoded protein is CASGGQGISNEQFF.

This rearrangement joins TRBV4-2 to TRBJ1-5; D unresolved. CDR3 length: 15 amino acids. V was trimmed by 4 bases and J by 0 bases, leaving 10 bases between them. From germline, CDR1 is LGHNA and CDR2 YNFKEQ. This CDR3 is CASSLRMDSNQPQHF. The CDR3 DNA sequence: TGTGCCAGCAGCCTCAGGATGGATAGCAATCAGCCCCAGCATTTT.

The chain couples TRBV30 to TRBJ2-3; TRBD1 might be the D (6 bases). CDR3 length: 14 residues. The V end lost 1 base, the J end lost 5 bases, and 13 bases lay between the germline ends. The germline CDR1 and CDR2 sequences are GTSNPN and SVGIG (reference sequence). CDR3 nucleotides: TGTGCCTGGAGTGCGGGGAGAGGGGGAGATACGCAGTATTTT. Protein: CAWSAGRGGDTQYF.

This clone showed up many times. The gene calls are TRBV7-8 and TRBJ2-5; D not certain. CDR3 size: 12 residues. V lost 1 base to trimming and J lost 13 bases, with 13 bases between them. Per germline, CDR1 SGHVS and CDR2 FQNEAQ. This chain's CDR3 is CASSLEAGYAYF. CDR3 nucleotides: TGTGCCAGCAGCTTAGAGGCTGGGTATGCGTACTTC.

J is TRBJ1-5 and V is TRBV28, with TRBD1 identical over 8 bases. The CDR3 spans 14 residues. Germline values: CDR1 MDHEN, CDR2 SYDVKM. J gave up 4 bases and V 2 bases, and 1 base lay outside the gene matches. The CDR3 sequence: CASSLRDRNQPQHF. The CDR3 coding sequence is TGTGCCAGCAGTTTAAGGGACAGGAATCAGCCCCAGCATTTT.

The chain links TRBV7-9 to TRBJ1-2; D might be TRBD1 (5 bases). The CDR3 covers 16 residues. V lost 5 bases and J 4 bases, leaving 20 bases between the germline ends. In germline, CDR1 is SEHNR, CDR2 FQNEAQ (reference sequence). The CDR3 spells CASSPLGQAGIYGYTF. The CDR3 DNA reads TGTGCCAGCAGCCCCTTGGGGCAGGCGGGGATCTATGGCTACACCTTC.

The rearrangement joins TRBV7-3 to TRBJ2-1; 15 nucleotides align to TRBD2. The CDR3 extends over 17 amino acids. J gave up 5 bases and V 1 base, and 3 bases lay outside the gene matches. Germline V gives CDR1 SGHTA, CDR2 FQGTGA. CDR3 in DNA: TGTGCCAGCAGCTTAATGGGGACTAGCGGGAGGAACAATGAGCAGTTCTTC. This gives the protein CASSLMGTSGRNNEQFF.

The chain has TRBV11-2 and TRBJ1-1; no reliable D call. The ends were cut back, 4 bases at V and 4 bases at J, with 13 bases in the middle. The CDR3 contains 14 residues. CDR1 SGHAT and CDR2 FQNNGV come from the germline V gene. Written as DNA, the CDR3 is TGTGCCAGCAGCTCCCCCCACAGTTTCACTGAAGCTTTCTTT. Translated: CASSSPHSFTEAFF. The full variable domain, rest sourced from reference TRBV11-2 and TRBJ1-1, is EAGVAQSPRYKIIEKRQSVAFWCNPISGHATLYWYQQILGQGPKLLIQFQNNGVVDDSQLPKDRFSAERLKGVDSTLKIQPAKLEDSAVYLCASSSPHSFTEAFFGQGTRLTVV.

This chain joins TRBV7-2 and TRBJ1-3; D gene uncertain. The V gene lost 2 bases and the J gene lost 3 bases, with 5 bases spanning the gap. Looked up from germline, CDR1 is SGHTA and CDR2 is FQGNSA. CDR3 length: 13 residues. The CDR3: CASSLQLGNTIYF. The CDR3, as DNA: TGTGCCAGCAGCTTACAGCTTGGAAACACCATATATTTT.

The sample holds many counts of this clone. This chain links TRBV6-6 with TRBJ1-4; unclear D gene. This CDR3 has 16 amino acids. V was pared by 6 bases and J by 0 bases, with 14 bases between. Per germline, CDR1 MNHNY and CDR2 SVGAGI (reference sequence). The CDR3 region is CASSHGSRTTNEKLFF. In DNA, the CDR3 is TGTGCCAGCAGCCACGGTTCTCGTACAACTAATGAAAAACTGTTTTTT.

The CDR3 DNA follows: TGTGCCAGCAGCTTAAAAGAGCCAGGGCCCTACGAGCAGTACTTC. Its translation is CASSLKEPGPYEQYF. The chain carries TRBV7-8 and TRBJ2-7; possibly TRBD1 for D (5 bases). V lost 2 bases, J lost 2 bases, and 13 bases lay in between. This CDR3 contains 15 residues. Germline CDR1 SGHVS, CDR2 FQNEAQ.

The chain has TRBV7-2 and TRBJ2-1; 16 bases match TRBD2. The germline V gene encodes CDR1 SGHTA and CDR2 FQGNSA. Trimming cost V 2 bases and J 5 bases; bases outside gene matches: 9. There are 19 residues in the CDR3. For the CDR3, the DNA is TGTGCCAGCAGCTTAATGGGACTAGCGGGAGGGCCGTTTAACAATGAGCAGTTCTTC. Its translation is CASSLMGLAGGPFNNEQFF.

Concerning this clone: This clone may be a read error of a much larger clone one base away. The rearrangement joins TRBV27 to TRBJ2-6, with D tentatively TRBD2 (5 bases). Germline-derived CDR1 and CDR2 are MNHEY and SMNVEV (reference sequence). The CDR3 covers 14 residues. V lost 6 bases to trimming and J lost 2 bases, with 8 bases between them. The CDR3 protein is CASSGIAGANVLTF. CDR3 nucleotides: TGTGCCAGCAGCGGGATTGCTGGGGCCAACGTCCTGACTTTC.

The chain joins TRBV9 to TRBJ2-3, with D unresolved. CDR1 SGDLS and CDR2 YYNGEE come from the germline V gene. The CDR3 length is 13 residues. Trimming pared 0 bases from V and 4 bases from J, leaving 6 bases between. In DNA, the CDR3 is TGTGCCAGCAGCGTAGCCAGCTCAGATACGCAGTATTTT. Translated, it gives CASSVASSDTQYF.

This clone was observed a single time. The rearrangement joins TRBV6-5 to TRBJ2-7; D uncertain. V gave up 4 bases and J gave up 3 bases, with 13 bases separating them. The CDR3 has 14 residues. CDR1 and CDR2 from the germline V gene are MNHEY and SVGAGI. The CDR3 loop is CASSSTDRDYEQYF. The CDR3 DNA follows: TGTGCCAGCAGTTCTACAGACCGAGACTACGAGCAGTACTTC.

The V gene is TRBV10-3, the J gene TRBJ1-4; D possibly corresponds to TRBD1 (6 bases). Trimming took off 10 bases at V and 6 bases at J, with 15 bases between the two ends. The CDR3 has 13 amino acids. Germline loops: CDR1 ENHRY, CDR2 SYGVKD. CDR3 protein: CATQGMGDEKLFF. The CDR3 nucleotides are TGTGCCACCCAGGGGATGGGGGATGAAAAACTGTTTTTT.

V and J are TRBV28 and TRBJ2-4; 9 bases line up with TRBD2. Looked up from germline, CDR1 is MDHEN and CDR2 is SYDVKM. This CDR3 contains 15 residues. Trimming cost V 5 bases and J 9 bases; bases outside gene matches: 11. CDR3 loop: CASSASAGGGTIQYF. The CDR3 bases are TGTGCCAGCAGTGCCTCAGCGGGAGGAGGAACCATTCAGTACTTC.

The V call is TRBV9, the J call TRBJ1-5; tentative D call: TRBD1 (6 bases). The CDR3 length is 13 residues. The V end lost 3 bases, the J end lost 9 bases, and 13 bases lay between the germline ends. Per the germline V gene, CDR1 is SGDLS and CDR2 is YYNGEE. CDR3 sequence reads: CASSEGDGRPQHF. The CDR3 DNA reads TGTGCCAGCAGCGAGGGGGACGGGCGGCCCCAGCATTTT. The complete variable domain, with remaining parts taken from reference TRBV9 and TRBJ1-5, reads DSGVTQTPKHLITATGQRVTLRCSPRSGDLSVYWYQQSLDQGLQFLIQYYNGEERAKGNILERFSAQQFPDLHSELNLSSLELGDSALYFCASSEGDGRPQHFGDGTRLSIL.